One sample yielded the 9 T cell receptor beta chains listed below, sequenced in a study of response to subunit inactivated influenza vaccine (dated by TCRdb to between 2018 and 2020). The method behind the library was RT-PCR. Sequencer: Illumina HiSeq 2500. The public reads were run again by TCRdb, first through fastp at Q25 and then through MiXCR, and only productive beta chains were kept. Every CDR3 protein is listed once, alongside the most common genes and DNA of its rows. In all, the sample holds about 650,000 distinct CDR3 sequences, and less than 20% of those were seen once. 9.5% to 13% of the sample lies in the top ten. The starting material was PBMCs from blood, obtained approximately 13 days after vaccination. The receptors were sampled from a man between 50 and 59 years old who received an inactivated influenza vaccine. Donor details come from another sample of the same person, matched by shared clones.

On this clonotype: One end of the junction is discordant with germline, which a read error may explain. The chain links TRBV2 to TRBJ1-2; 8 nucleotides line up with TRBD1. The V gene's germline CDR1 is SNHLY and CDR2 FYNNEI. This CDR3 has 11 residues. The CDR3 is CASFLDRVGIF. The CDR3 DNA reads TGTGCCAGCTTCCTGGACAGGGTGGGGATCTTC.

This clonotype was seen a handful of times. The V call is TRBV6-1, the J call TRBJ2-7, with D perhaps matching TRBD1 or TRBD2 (6 bases each). The length of the CDR3 is 15 residues. V lost 0 bases, J lost 6 bases, and 15 bases lay in between. Germline CDR1 is MNHNS and CDR2 is SASEGT. CDR3 sequence (DNA): TGTGCCAGCAGTGAAGCGTGGAGGGGGAACGGCGAGCAGTACTTC. This codes for CASSEAWRGNGEQYF.

The chain has TRBV3-1 and TRBJ2-2, with TRBD2 matching 9 bases. The germline V gene encodes CDR1 LGHDT and CDR2 YNNKEL (reference sequence). V shed 4 bases and J 5 bases; nucleotides not matched to a gene: 11. The CDR3 runs 17 residues. CDR3 sequence: CASSLPLAGLKTGELFF. In nucleotides, the CDR3 is TGTGCCAGCAGCCTCCCTCTAGCGGGACTGAAGACCGGGGAGCTGTTTTTT.

The V and J genes are TRBV24-1 and TRBJ2-2; either TRBD1 or TRBD2 may supply D (5 bases each). This CDR3 spans 16 amino acids. Trimming left V 4 bases short and J 0 bases short, with 11 bases between. Germline V gene data show CDR1 as KGHDR and CDR2 as SFDVKD. The CDR3 sequence is CATSDTGTANTGELFF. Written as DNA, the CDR3 is TGTGCCACCAGTGACACCGGGACGGCGAACACCGGGGAGCTGTTTTTT.

This clonotype has more than one count but fewer than ten. The rearrangement links TRBV27 to TRBJ2-7; D unclear. The V end lost 3 bases, the J end lost 9 bases, and 15 bases lay between the germline ends. The germline gives CDR1 MNHEY, CDR2 SMNVEV (reference sequence). The CDR3 loop spans 13 amino acids. The CDR3 region has the DNA TGTGCCAGCAGTTTCACTGGAGCTCATGGGCAGTACTTC. Its protein product is CASSFTGAHGQYF.

This clonotype turned up a few times. The rearrangement uses TRBV7-2 and TRBJ2-5; no reliable D call. V lost 4 bases to trimming and J lost 1 base, with 7 bases between them. The length of the CDR3 is 13 residues. Germline V lookup: CDR1 SGHTA, CDR2 FQGNSA. The CDR3 DNA reads as TGTGCCAGCAGCTCGCGATCCCAAGAGACCCAGTACTTC. Translating gives CASSSRSQETQYF. Full variable domain (rest looked up from reference TRBV7-2 and TRBJ2-5): GAGVSQSPSNKVTEKGKDVELRCDPISGHTALYWYRQSLGQGLEFLIYFQGNSAPDKSGLPSDRFSAERTGGSVSTLTIQRTQQEDSAVYLCASSSRSQETQYFGPGTRLLVL.

The J gene is TRBJ1-6, the V gene TRBV12-3 or TRBV12-4, with no clear D. V was shortened by 8 bases and J by 7 bases, with 12 bases between the two germline ends. The CDR3 is 13 amino acids. The CDR3, as DNA: TGTGCCAGCGCGGACCGTAGAAATTCACCCCTCCACTTT. It translates to CASADRRNSPLHF.

The chain's CDR3 is CASSAGCTYNEQFF. The DNA for the CDR3 is TGTGCCAGCAGCGCGGGTTGCACCTACAATGAGCAGTTCTTC. The V gene is TRBV7-9, the J gene TRBJ2-1, with D tentatively TRBD2 (5 bases). The CDR3 loop spans 14 amino acids. The ends were cut back, 5 bases at V and 2 bases at J, with 10 bases in the middle. CDR1 and CDR2 (germline): SEHNR, FQNEAQ (reference sequence).

Only a few counts were recorded for this clonotype. The chain uses TRBV7-2 and TRBJ1-5; maybe TRBD1 (5 bases). The CDR3 runs 13 residues. V was pared by 5 bases and J by 11 bases, with 16 bases between. Per the germline V gene, CDR1 is SGHTA and CDR2 is FQGNSA. CDR3 sequence: CASSTAGGRSQHF. The CDR3 DNA reads TGTGCCAGCAGCACTGCGGGGGGTCGGTCCCAGCATTTT.